Below are 19 T cell receptor beta chains sequenced from a single sample in a study of blood T cell repertoires in COVID-19. This table comes from immunoSEQ multiplex PCR, and its TCRdb copy is limited to in-frame clones, with some not included. The repertoire holds about 220,000 clones, with 80% to 85% as singletons. Sample: PBMCs or T cells enriched from blood (not recorded which). The origin of the receptors is a woman aged 40-49 years who had recovered from COVID-19.

This chain links TRBV7-9 with TRBJ2-3, with 10 bases that match TRBD1. The V gene end was trimmed by 3 bases and the J gene end by 4 bases; junction bases not matched to a gene: 10. Germline-derived CDR1 and CDR2 are SEHNR and FQNEAQ (reference sequence). The CDR3 has 17 amino acids. In DNA form, the CDR3 reads TGTGCCAGCAGCTTGGGCCGGAGACAGGGGGCCGCAGATACGCAGTATTTT. Protein product: CASSLGRRQGAADTQYF. Looking up the rest from reference TRBV7-9 and TRBJ2-3 gives the full variable domain: DTGVSQNPRHKITKRGQNVTFRCDPISEHNRLYWYRQTLGQGPEFLTYFQNEAQLEKSRLLSDRFSAERPKGSFSTLEIQRTEQGDSAMYLCASSLGRRQGAADTQYFGPGTRLTVL.

The chain employs TRBV6-4 and TRBJ2-2; D unclear. V lost 8 bases and J 3 bases, leaving 10 bases between the germline ends. Germline V gene sequence: CDR1 MRHNA, CDR2 SNTAGT. This CDR3 contains 13 residues. The CDR3 protein is CASSRGYTGELFF. In nucleotides, the CDR3 is TGTGCCAGCTCCAGAGGCTACACCGGGGAGCTGTTTTTT.

This chain uses TRBV27 with TRBJ2-7; D not certain. Germline values: CDR1 MNHEY, CDR2 SMNVEV (reference sequence). V dropped 5 bases and J dropped 3 bases, with 17 bases sitting between them. The CDR3 length is 15 residues. DNA of the CDR3: TGTGCCAGCAGTATTGATTGGGCACGAAGCTACGAGCAGTACGTC. It encodes CASSIDWARSYEQYV.

This clone was observed at least ten times. This chain links TRBV7-9 with TRBJ2-1; 9 nucleotides agree with TRBD2. Germline CDR1 SEHNR, CDR2 FQNEAQ (reference sequence). J was trimmed by 5 bases and V by 1 base; bases with no gene match: 12. The CDR3 runs 18 residues. The CDR3 here is CASSLGRDYLAGDNEQFF. The CDR3 nucleotides read TGTGCCAGCAGCTTAGGCCGCGACTATTTAGCGGGGGACAATGAGCAGTTCTTC.

J is TRBJ1-2 and V is TRBV11-2, with D possibly being TRBD1 (5 bases). The CDR3 length is 18 residues. Germline CDR1 and CDR2: SGHAT and FQNNGV. The V gene lost 5 bases and the J gene lost 1 base, with 23 bases spanning the gap. CDR3 sequence: CASSHYTRERGGNYGYTF. CDR3 coding DNA: TGTGCCAGCAGCCATTACACCCGTGAACGGGGGGGTAACTATGGCTACACCTTC.

This clone has only one observation. The CDR3 DNA follows: TGTGCCAGCAGCGAGACCCCTCAGGGGGCTTCTGGAAACACCATATATTTT. This sequence encodes CASSETPQGASGNTIYF. The rearrangement links TRBV9 to TRBJ1-3; TRBD1 aligns across 8 bases. The junction had 9 bases not matched to a gene; V was cut back by 3 bases and J by 1 base. Germline CDR1 reads SGDLS; CDR2 reads YYNGEE. The CDR3 is made up of 17 amino acids.

The rearrangement uses TRBV30 and TRBJ1-3; TRBD1 agrees at 7 bases. This CDR3 comprises 17 residues. The V and J ends lost 2 bases and 0 bases, in that order; junction bases with no gene match: 10. CDR1 and CDR2 from the germline V gene are GTSNPN and SVGIG (reference sequence). Written as DNA, the CDR3 is TGTGCCTGGAGTAGGCGAGACAGGGCGAACTCTGGAAACACCATATATTTT. It is translated as CAWSRRDRANSGNTIYF.

The rearrangement uses TRBV30 and TRBJ2-1, with TRBD2 matching over 10 bases. The CDR3 has 16 amino acids. The germline gives CDR1 GTSNPN, CDR2 SVGIG (reference sequence). J was trimmed by 6 bases and V by 4 bases; bases with no gene match: 12. For the CDR3, the DNA is TGTGCCTGGAATACCCGGCTAGCGGGAGTGAGCAATGAGCAGTTCTTC. Its translation is CAWNTRLAGVSNEQFF.

The DNA for the CDR3 is TGTGCCAGCCAGGGGACCAATCAGCCCCAGCATTTT. Its translation is CASQGTNQPQHF. The chain carries TRBV2 and TRBJ1-5; a possible D gene is TRBD1 (6 bases). V dropped 8 bases and J dropped 3 bases, with 8 bases sitting between them. The CDR3 totals 12 residues. Germline CDR1 and CDR2: SNHLY and FYNNEI.

V is TRBV30 and J is TRBJ1-5; TRBD1 is a possible D gene (6 bases). Germline V gene sequence: CDR1 GTSNPN, CDR2 SVGIG (reference sequence). The CDR3 spans 15 residues. V dropped 3 bases and J dropped 9 bases, with 21 bases sitting between them. CDR3 loop: CAWSGEGERGGPQHF. The CDR3 DNA follows: TGTGCCTGGAGCGGAGAGGGGGAGCGGGGGGGGCCCCAGCATTTT.

The V call is TRBV28, the J call TRBJ2-3, with 8 bases matching TRBD2. Germline V gives CDR1 MDHEN, CDR2 SYDVKM. The V and J ends lost 11 bases and 2 bases, in that order; junction bases with no gene match: 6. This CDR3 spans 13 amino acids. The CDR3 reads CAGGTRHTDTQYF. Here the CDR3 DNA reads TGTGCCGGCGGGACTAGACACACAGATACGCAGTATTTT.

This chain connects TRBV3-1 (or the pseudogene TRBV3-2) to TRBJ2-3, with D tentatively TRBD1 (5 bases). Trimming took 3 bases from V and 6 from J, leaving 10 bases between them. This CDR3 region has 13 residues. In germline, CDR1 is LGHDT, CDR2 YNNKEL (reference sequence). The CDR3 reads CASSQQGSDTQYF. CDR3 DNA sequence: TGTGCCAGCAGCCAGCAGGGATCCGATACGCAGTATTTT.

The J gene is TRBJ2-3, the V gene TRBV7-8; TRBD2 agrees at 16 bases. The junction had 8 bases not matched to a gene; V was cut back by 5 bases and J by 0 bases. The CDR3 is 19 amino acids. Germline-derived CDR1 and CDR2 are SGHVS and FQNEAQ. CDR3 protein: CASSLEGLAGGPSTDTQYF. Here the CDR3 DNA reads TGTGCCAGCAGCCTAGAGGGACTAGCGGGAGGGCCTAGCACAGATACGCAGTATTTT. Looking up the rest from reference TRBV7-8 and TRBJ2-3 gives the full variable domain: GAGVSQSPRYKVAKRGQDVALRCDPISGHVSLFWYQQALGQGPEFLTYFQNEAQLDKSGLPSDRFFAERPEGSVSTLKIQRTQQEDSAVYLCASSLEGLAGGPSTDTQYFGPGTRLTVL.

Concerning this clone: With a far larger clone one base away, a read error is the likely cause. The chain combines TRBV5-1 with TRBJ1-1; TRBD1 agrees at 8 bases. V lost 2 bases and J lost 1; bases outside the gene matches: 1. The CDR3 has 14 residues. The germline gives CDR1 SGHRS, CDR2 YFSETQ. Here the CDR3 reads CASSLGTGNTEAFF. In nucleotides, the CDR3 is TGCGCCAGCAGCTTAGGGACAGGGAACACTGAAGCTTTCTTT.

This clone was seen more than once but under ten times. The genes are TRBV7-9 and TRBJ1-5; D is uncertain. In germline, CDR1 is SEHNR, CDR2 FQNEAQ (reference sequence). V was trimmed by 3 bases and J by 3 bases, leaving 15 bases between them. The CDR3 length is 16 residues. The CDR3 reads CASSFELGNNNQPQHF. The CDR3, as DNA: TGTGCCAGCAGCTTCGAGTTGGGCAATAACAATCAGCCCCAGCATTTT.

This rearrangement joins TRBV2 to TRBJ2-1; D might be TRBD1 (5 bases). Trimming removed 4 bases from V and 6 bases from J, with 7 bases in between. The CDR3 length is 12 residues. Germline V gene lookup returns CDR1 SNHLY and CDR2 FYNNEI. CDR3 nucleotides: TGTGCCAGCAGTGTACAGGTCAATGAGCAGTTCTTC. Its protein is CASSVQVNEQFF.

The chain couples TRBV25-1 to TRBJ1-3, with a weak D call TRBD1 (6 bases). The ends were cut back, 1 base at V and 4 bases at J, with 14 bases in the middle. The germline V gene has CDR1 MGHDK and CDR2 SYGVNS. The CDR3 has 16 residues. CDR3 DNA sequence: TGTGCCAGCAGTGAATTGGCAGGGGCCTCAGGAAACACCATATATTTT. Amino acids: CASSELAGASGNTIYF.

There are a few counts of this clone. The gene calls are TRBV5-1 and TRBJ2-3; D unclear. Trimming removed 2 bases from V and 0 bases from J, with 10 bases in between. The CDR3 has 15 residues. Germline V gene data show CDR1 as SGHRS and CDR2 as YFSETQ. This chain's CDR3 is CASSLPGSSTDTQYF. DNA of the CDR3: TGCGCCAGCAGCTTACCCGGGTCTAGCACAGATACGCAGTATTTT.

The V and J genes are TRBV28 and TRBJ1-4; the D gene is possibly TRBD1 (5 bases). V shed 10 bases and J shed 6 bases, with 15 bases lying between them. The CDR3 length is 13 residues. The germline V gene encodes CDR1 MDHEN and CDR2 SYDVKM. Here the CDR3 reads CATRDGGDEKLFF. CDR3 nucleotides: TGTGCCACCCGGGACGGCGGGGATGAAAAACTGTTTTTT.